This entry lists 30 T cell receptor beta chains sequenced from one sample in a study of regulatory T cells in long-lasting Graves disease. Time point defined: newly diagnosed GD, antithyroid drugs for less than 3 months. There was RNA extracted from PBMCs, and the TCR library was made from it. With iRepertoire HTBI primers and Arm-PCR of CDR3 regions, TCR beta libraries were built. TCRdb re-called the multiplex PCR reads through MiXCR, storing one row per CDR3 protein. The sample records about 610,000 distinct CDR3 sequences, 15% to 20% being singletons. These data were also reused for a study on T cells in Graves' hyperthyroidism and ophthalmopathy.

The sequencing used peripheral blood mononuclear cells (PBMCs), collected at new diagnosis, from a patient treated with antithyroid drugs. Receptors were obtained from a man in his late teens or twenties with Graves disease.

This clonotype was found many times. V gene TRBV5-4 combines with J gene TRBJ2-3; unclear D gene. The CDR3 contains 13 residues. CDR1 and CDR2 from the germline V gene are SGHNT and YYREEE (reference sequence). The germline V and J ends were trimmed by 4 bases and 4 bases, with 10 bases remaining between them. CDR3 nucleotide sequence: TGTGCCAGCAGCGGTGAACGTGCAGATACGCAGTATTTT. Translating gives CASSGERADTQYF.

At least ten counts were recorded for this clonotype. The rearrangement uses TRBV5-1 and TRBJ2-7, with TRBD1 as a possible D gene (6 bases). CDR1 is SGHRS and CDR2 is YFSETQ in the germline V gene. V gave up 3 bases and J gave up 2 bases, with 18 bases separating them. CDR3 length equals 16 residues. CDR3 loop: CASSSTTGLIPYEQYF. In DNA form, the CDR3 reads TGCGCCAGCAGCTCAACTACAGGGCTGATCCCCTACGAGCAGTACTTC.

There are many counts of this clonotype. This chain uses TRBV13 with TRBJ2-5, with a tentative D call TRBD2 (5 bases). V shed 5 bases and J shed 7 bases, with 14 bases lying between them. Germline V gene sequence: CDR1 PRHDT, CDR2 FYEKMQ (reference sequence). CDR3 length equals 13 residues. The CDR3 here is CASSTTSYGTQYF. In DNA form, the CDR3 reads TGTGCCAGCAGCACCACTAGTTATGGGACCCAGTACTTC.

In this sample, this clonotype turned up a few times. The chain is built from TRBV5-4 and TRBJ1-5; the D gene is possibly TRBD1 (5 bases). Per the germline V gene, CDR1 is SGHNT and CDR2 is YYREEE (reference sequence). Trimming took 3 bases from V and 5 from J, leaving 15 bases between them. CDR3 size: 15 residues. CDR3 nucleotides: TGTGCCAGCAGCTACGGGCCGCCGGGGGATCAGCCCCAGCATTTT. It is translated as CASSYGPPGDQPQHF.

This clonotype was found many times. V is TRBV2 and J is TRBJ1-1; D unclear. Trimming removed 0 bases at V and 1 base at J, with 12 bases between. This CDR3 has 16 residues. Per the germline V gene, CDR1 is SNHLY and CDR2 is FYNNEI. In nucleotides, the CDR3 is TGTGCCAGCAGTGAAGCGGTTTTGGGCCCGAACACTGAAGCTTTCTTT. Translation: CASSEAVLGPNTEAFF.

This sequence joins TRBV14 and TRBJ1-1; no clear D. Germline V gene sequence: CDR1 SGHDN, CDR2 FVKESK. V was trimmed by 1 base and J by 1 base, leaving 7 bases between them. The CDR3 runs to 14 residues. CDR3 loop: CASSQGKRNTEAFF. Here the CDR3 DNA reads TGTGCCAGCAGCCAAGGGAAGAGGAACACTGAAGCTTTCTTT.

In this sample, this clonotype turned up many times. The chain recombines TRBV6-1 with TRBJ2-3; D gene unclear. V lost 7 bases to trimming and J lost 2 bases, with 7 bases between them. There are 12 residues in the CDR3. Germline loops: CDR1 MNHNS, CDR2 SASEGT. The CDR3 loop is CASKLNTDTQYF. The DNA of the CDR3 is TGTGCCAGCAAGCTAAACACAGATACGCAGTATTTT.

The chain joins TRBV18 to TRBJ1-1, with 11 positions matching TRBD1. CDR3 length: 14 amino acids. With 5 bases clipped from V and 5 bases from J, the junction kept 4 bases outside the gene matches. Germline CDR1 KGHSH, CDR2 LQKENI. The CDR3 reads CASSKDRGQTEAFF. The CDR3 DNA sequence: TGTGCCAGCTCAAAGGACAGGGGGCAGACTGAAGCTTTCTTT.

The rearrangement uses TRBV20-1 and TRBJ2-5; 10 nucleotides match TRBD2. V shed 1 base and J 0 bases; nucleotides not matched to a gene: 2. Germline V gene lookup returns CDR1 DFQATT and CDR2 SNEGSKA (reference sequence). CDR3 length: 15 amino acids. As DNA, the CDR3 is TGCAGTGCTAGAGGACTAGCGGGTAACCAAGAGACCCAGTACTTC. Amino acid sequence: CSARGLAGNQETQYF.

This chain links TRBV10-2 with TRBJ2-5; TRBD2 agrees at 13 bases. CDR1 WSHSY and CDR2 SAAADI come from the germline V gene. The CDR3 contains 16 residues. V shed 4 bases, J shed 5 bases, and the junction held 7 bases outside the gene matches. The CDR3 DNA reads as TGCGCCAGCAGTGTAACGGGACTAGCGGGACTGGAGACCCAGTACTTC. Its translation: CASSVTGLAGLETQYF.

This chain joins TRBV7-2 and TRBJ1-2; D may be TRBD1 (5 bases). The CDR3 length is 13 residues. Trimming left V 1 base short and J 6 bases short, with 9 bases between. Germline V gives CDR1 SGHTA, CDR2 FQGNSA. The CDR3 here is CASSLDPDNGYTF. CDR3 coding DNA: TGTGCCAGCAGCTTAGATCCGGACAATGGCTACACCTTC.

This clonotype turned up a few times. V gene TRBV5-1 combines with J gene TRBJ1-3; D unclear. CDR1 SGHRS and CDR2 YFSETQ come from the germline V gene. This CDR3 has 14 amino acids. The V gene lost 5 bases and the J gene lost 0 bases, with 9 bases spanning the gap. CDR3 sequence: CASRLSVSGNTIYF. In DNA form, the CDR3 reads TGCGCCAGCAGGCTTAGTGTCTCTGGAAACACCATATATTTT.

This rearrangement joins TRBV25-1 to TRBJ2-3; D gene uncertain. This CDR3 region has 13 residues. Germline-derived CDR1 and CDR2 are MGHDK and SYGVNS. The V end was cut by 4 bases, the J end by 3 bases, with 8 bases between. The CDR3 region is CASSGSMTDTQYF. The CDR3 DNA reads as TGTGCCAGCAGTGGTAGTATGACAGATACGCAGTATTTT.

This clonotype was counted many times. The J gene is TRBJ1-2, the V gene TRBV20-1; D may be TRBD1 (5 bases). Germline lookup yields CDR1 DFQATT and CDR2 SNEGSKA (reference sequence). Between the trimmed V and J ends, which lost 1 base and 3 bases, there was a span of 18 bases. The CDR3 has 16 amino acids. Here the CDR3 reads CSARGRAGNGDYGYTF. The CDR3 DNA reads TGCAGTGCTAGAGGCCGGGCAGGGAACGGTGACTATGGCTACACCTTC.

The CDR3 bases are TGTGCCAGCAGCGAGAGGCTAGCGCCTGAGCAGTTCTTC. The encoded protein is CASSERLAPEQFF. The chain has TRBV9 and TRBJ2-1; tentative D call: TRBD2 (6 bases). The CDR3 is made up of 13 amino acids. V gave up 3 bases and J gave up 9 bases, with 13 bases separating them. CDR1 SGDLS and CDR2 YYNGEE come from the germline V gene.

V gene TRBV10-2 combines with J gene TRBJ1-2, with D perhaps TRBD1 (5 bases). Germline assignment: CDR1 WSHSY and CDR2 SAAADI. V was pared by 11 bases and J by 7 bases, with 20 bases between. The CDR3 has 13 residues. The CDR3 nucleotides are TGCGCCTGCATGGAGTCGGGGGTCGGTGGCTACACCTTC. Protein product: CACMESGVGGYTF.

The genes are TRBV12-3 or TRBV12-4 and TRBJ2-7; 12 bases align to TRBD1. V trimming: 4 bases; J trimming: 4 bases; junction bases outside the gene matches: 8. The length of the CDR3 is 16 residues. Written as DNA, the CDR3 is TGTGCCAGCAGTTCCTTTTCGGGACAGGGGGCGTACGAGCAGTACTTC. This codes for CASSSFSGQGAYEQYF.

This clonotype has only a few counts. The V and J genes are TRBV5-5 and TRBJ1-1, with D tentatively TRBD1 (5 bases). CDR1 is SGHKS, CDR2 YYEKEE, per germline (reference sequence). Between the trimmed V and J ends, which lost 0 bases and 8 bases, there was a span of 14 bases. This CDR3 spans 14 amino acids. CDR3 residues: CASSLGAGPSEAFF. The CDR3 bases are TGTGCCAGCAGCTTGGGGGCAGGGCCCTCGGAAGCTTTCTTT.

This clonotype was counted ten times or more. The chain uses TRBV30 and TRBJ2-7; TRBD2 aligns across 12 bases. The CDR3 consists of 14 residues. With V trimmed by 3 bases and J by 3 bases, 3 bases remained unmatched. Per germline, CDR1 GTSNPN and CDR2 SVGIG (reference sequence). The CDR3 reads CAWSPGLAGYEQYF. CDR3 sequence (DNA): TGTGCCTGGAGCCCGGGACTAGCGGGCTACGAGCAGTACTTC.

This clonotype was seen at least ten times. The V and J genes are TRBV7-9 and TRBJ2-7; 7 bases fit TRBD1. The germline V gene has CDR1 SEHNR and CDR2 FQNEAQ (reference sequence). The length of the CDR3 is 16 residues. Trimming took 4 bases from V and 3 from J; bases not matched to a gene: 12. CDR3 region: CASSSHRVTGIYEQYF. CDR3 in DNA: TGTGCCAGCAGCTCCCATCGGGTGACAGGGATCTACGAGCAGTACTTC.

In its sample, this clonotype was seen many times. CDR3 region: CASSPRFETQYF. The CDR3 DNA reads TGTGCCAGCAGCCCCCGGTTCGAGACCCAGTACTTC. The J gene is TRBJ2-5, the V gene TRBV3-1; D unclear. Germline V gives CDR1 LGHDT, CDR2 YNNKEL (reference sequence). V was cut by 4 bases and J by 5 bases, with 8 bases left in between. The CDR3 has 12 residues.

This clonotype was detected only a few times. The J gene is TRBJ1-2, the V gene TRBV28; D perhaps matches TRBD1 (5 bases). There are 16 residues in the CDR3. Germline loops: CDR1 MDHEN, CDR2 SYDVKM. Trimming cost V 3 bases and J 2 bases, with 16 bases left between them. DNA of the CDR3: TGTGCCAGCAGTTTGATTTCCGGCCCAGGGAACTATGGCTACACCTTC. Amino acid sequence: CASSLISGPGNYGYTF.

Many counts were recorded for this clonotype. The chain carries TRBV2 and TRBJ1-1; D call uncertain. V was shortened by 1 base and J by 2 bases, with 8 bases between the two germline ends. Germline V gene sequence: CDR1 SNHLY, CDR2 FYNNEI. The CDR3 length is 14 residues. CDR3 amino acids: CASSEGRRNTEAFF. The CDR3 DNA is TGTGCCAGCAGTGAAGGTCGGCGTAACACTGAAGCTTTCTTT.

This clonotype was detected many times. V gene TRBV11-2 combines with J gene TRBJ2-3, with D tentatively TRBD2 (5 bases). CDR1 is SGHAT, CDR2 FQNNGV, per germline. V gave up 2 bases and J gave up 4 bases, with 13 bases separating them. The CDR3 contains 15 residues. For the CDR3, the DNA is TGTGCCAGCAGCTTATTCGGGAATGACGCAGATACGCAGTATTTT. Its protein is CASSLFGNDADTQYF.

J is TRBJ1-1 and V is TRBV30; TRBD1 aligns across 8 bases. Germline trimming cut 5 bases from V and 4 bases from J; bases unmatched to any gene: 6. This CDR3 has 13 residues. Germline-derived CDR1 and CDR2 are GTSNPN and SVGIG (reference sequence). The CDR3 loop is CAWDRGGSTEAFF. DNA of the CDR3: TGTGCCTGGGACAGGGGTGGAAGCACTGAAGCTTTCTTT.

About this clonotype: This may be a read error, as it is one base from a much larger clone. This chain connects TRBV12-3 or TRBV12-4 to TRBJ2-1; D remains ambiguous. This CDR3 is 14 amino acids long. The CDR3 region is CASSPQSSYNEQLF. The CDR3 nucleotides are TGTGCCAGCAGCCCCCAGAGCTCCTACAATGAGCAGCTCTTC.

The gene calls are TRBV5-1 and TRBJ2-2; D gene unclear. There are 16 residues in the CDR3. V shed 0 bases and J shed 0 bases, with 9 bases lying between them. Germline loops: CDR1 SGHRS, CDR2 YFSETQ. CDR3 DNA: TGCGCCAGCAGCTTGGGTTCAGCCACGAACACCGGGGAGCTGTTTTTT. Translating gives CASSLGSATNTGELFF.

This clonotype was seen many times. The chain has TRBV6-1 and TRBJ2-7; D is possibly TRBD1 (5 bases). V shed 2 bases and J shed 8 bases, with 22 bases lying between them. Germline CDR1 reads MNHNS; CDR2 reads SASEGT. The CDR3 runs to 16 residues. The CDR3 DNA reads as TGTGCCAGCAGTGAACAAGTGGGGCGCAACATGAGGAAGCAGTACTTC. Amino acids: CASSEQVGRNMRKQYF.

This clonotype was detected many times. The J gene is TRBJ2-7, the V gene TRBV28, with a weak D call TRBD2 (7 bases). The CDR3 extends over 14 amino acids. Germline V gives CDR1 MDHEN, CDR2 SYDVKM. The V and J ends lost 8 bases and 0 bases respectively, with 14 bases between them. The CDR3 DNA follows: TGTGCCAGCTTAGGGGGGGGGAGCTCCTACGAGCAGTACTTC. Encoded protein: CASLGGGSSYEQYF.

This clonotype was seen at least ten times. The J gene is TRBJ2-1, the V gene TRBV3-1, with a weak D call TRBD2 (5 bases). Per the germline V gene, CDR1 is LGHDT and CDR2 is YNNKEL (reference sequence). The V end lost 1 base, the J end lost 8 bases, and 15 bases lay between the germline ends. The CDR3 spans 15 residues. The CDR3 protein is CASSQGRTGTDEQFF. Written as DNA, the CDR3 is TGTGCCAGCAGCCAAGGGAGGACGGGAACCGATGAGCAGTTCTTC.